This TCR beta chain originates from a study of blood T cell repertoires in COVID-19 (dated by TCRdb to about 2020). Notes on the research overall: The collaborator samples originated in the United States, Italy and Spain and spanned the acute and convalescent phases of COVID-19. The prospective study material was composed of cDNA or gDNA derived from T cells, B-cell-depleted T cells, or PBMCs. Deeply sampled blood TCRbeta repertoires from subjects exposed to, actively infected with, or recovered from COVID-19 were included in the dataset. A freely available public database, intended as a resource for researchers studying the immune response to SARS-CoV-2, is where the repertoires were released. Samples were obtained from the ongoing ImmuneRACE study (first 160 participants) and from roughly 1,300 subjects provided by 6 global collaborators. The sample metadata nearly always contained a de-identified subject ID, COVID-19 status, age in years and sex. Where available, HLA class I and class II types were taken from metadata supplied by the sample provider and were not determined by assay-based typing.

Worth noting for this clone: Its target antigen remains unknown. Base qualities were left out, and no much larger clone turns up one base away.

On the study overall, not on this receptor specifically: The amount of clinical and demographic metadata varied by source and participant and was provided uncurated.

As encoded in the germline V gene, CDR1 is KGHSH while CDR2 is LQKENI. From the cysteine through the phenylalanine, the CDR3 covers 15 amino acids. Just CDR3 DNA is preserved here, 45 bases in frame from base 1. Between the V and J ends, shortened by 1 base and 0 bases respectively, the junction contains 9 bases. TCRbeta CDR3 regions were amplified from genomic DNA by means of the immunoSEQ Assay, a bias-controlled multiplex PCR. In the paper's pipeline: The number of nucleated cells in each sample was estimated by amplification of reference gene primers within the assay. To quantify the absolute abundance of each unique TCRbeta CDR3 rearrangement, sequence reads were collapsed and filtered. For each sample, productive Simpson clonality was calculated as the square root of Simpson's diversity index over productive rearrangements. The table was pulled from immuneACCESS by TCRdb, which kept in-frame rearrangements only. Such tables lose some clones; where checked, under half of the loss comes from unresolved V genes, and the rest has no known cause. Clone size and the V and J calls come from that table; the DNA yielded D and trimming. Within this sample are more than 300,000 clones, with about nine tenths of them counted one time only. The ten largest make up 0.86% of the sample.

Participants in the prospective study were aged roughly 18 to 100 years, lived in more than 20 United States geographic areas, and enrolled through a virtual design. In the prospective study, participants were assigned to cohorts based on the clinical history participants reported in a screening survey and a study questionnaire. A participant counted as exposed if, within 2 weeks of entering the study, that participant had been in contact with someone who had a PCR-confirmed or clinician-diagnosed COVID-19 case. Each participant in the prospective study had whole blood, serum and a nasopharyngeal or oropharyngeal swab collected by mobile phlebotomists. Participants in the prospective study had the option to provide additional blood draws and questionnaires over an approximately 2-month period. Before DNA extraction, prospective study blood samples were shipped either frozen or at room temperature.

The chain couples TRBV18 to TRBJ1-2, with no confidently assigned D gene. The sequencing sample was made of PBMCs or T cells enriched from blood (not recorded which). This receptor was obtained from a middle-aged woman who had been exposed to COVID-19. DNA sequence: TGTGCCAGCTCACCACGTGCGGAGACTAACTATGGCTACACCTTC. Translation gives CASSPRAETNYGYTF.